The source of this T cell receptor beta chain is a study of control samples from healthy donors and cancer patients. The length of the CDR3 is 17 residues. The germline V gene has CDR1 SEHNR and CDR2 FQNEAQ (reference sequence). V lost 3 bases and J lost 5, with 22 bases in between. Some clones are missing from TCRdb's copy, which holds only in-frame ones; the method was immunoSEQ multiplex PCR. The sample contains 40,000 to 60,000 clones, 88% of which appear only once. The sequenced sample was PBMCs. The source of this sequence is a man aged 50-59 years with head and neck cancer. The chain has TRBV7-9 and TRBJ1-1; tentatively, D is TRBD1 (5 bases). CDR3 region: CASSFQRGGRGNTEAFF. As DNA, the CDR3 is TGTGCCAGCAGCTTTCAGAGGGGAGGGAGGGGAAATACTGAAGCTTTCTTT.